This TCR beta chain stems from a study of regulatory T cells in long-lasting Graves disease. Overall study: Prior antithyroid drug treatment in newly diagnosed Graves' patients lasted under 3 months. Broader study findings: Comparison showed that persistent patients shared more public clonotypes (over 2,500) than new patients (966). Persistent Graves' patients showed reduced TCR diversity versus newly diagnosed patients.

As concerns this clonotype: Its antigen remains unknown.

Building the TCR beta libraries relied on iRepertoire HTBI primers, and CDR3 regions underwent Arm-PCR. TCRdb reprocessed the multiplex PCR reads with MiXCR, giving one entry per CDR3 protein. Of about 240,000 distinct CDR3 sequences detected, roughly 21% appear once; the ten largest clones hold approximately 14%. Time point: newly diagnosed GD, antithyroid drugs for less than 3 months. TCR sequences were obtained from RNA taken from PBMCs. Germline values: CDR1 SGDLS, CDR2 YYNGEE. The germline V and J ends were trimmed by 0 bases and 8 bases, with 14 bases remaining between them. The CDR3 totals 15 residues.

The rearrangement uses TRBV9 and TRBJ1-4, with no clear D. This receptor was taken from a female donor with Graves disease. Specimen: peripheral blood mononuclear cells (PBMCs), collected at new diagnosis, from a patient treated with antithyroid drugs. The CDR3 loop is CASSVGLGEWEKLFF. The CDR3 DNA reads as TGTGCCAGCAGCGTAGGACTGGGCGAGTGGGAAAAACTGTTTTTT.